These T cell receptor beta chains were read from a single sample in a study of cytomegalovirus exposure and HLA in healthy donors. Sequencing was performed with immunoSEQ multiplex PCR; in TCRdb, only in-frame clones are kept and a portion is missing. The data hold approximately 170,000 clones, with almost 80% observed a single time. The specimen sequenced was PBMCs. These receptors all stem from a man between 18 and 29 years old in good health and CMV-seropositive. Each CDR3 is given with its conserved first and last residue. The order of the fields is clone size, J gene, V gene, CDR3 protein. Rows may omit the clone size; those that give it use once, few, many or a size class.

>NA|TRBJ2-1|TRBV5-6
CASSDGTTLTWFF
>NA|TRBJ1-2|TRBV9
CASSAGTREVSYGYTF
>NA|TRBJ2-1|TRBV4-2
CASSQDLSGSNYNEQFF
>few|TRBJ2-1|TRBV25-1
CASSPSGIGTNEQFF
>few|TRBJ1-2|TRBV15
CATSRDVADYGYTF
>NA|TRBJ1-2|TRBV27
CASSLTGTDYTF
>NA|TRBJ2-6|TRBV7-3
CASSLGLGGQFLTF
>NA|TRBJ2-3|TRBV6-1
CASSHEDRGPDTQYF
>few|TRBJ2-1|TRBV11-3
CASSLGLGNNEQFF
>NA|TRBJ2-1|TRBV7-2
CASSRDPGDGEQFF
>NA|TRBJ1-1|TRBV19
CASMQGNTEAFF
>NA|TRBJ2-2|TRBV15
CATSRESGGTGELFF
>NA|TRBJ1-3|TRBV5-6
CASSFGQESSGNTIYF
>NA|TRBJ1-3|TRBV7-9
CASSSGTNYGSGNTIYF
>NA|TRBJ1-2|TRBV5-4
CASSLAGEGVYGYTF
>NA|TRBJ2-5|TRBV7-2
CASSTRVGQETQYF
>once|TRBJ2-3|TRBV10-3
CAISEQGNRDTQYF
>NA|TRBJ2-2|TRBV10-3
CAIRPGLEASTGELFF
>NA|TRBJ2-5|TRBV5-8
CASSPQETQYF
>NA|TRBJ2-3|TRBV11-3
CASSLSRGSDTQYF
>NA|TRBJ1-2|TRBV6-5
CASSYSPGQHYGYTF
>NA|TRBJ1-2|TRBV4-3
CASSQDRGADYYGYTF
>few|TRBJ1-1|TRBV10-3
CAISESSTNTEAFF
>NA|TRBJ2-5|TRBV18
CASSPPSQGVETQYF
>NA|TRBJ2-1|TRBV28
CASSFVWGTRGGEQFF
>NA|TRBJ2-5|TRBV9
CASSVGTSGETQYF
>NA|TRBJ1-1|TRBV27
CASSLTPQRALTFF
>NA|TRBJ2-6|TRBV7-6
CASSLSVYRDSASGANVLTF
>few|TRBJ2-2|TRBV6-5
CASGRDRGLSGELFF
>few|TRBJ2-3|TRBV7-2
CASSRLAGVLSADTQYF
>NA|TRBJ1-3|TRBV10-3
CAISEGSSVGNTIYF
>NA|TRBJ1-2|TRBV6-1
CASSERFADRDYGYTF
>NA|TRBJ2-7|TRBV11-2
CASSLAFSGGEQYF
>NA|TRBJ1-2|TRBV5-4
CASSPHEPSYPYGYTF
>NA|TRBJ1-2|TRBV4-1
CASSQDGGYGYTF
>few|TRBJ2-1|TRBV28
CASYTWTGVISSQYNEQFF
>once|TRBJ2-2|TRBV7-9
CASSLDYSNTGELFF
>NA|TRBJ1-4|TRBV6-6
CASSSGQLLFF
>NA|TRBJ2-3|TRBV27
CASSLSGGGVDTQYF
>NA|TRBJ1-1|TRBV19
CASSIGGGSTEAFF
>NA|TRBJ1-2|TRBV28
CASSFEGYGYTF
>NA|TRBJ1-1|TRBV15
CATSRWDRENTEAFF
>once|TRBJ2-7|TRBV29-1
CSVEREGQEYF
>NA|TRBJ2-5|TRBV5-4
CASSLGTSGNQETQYF
>NA|TRBJ2-1|TRBV27
CASSRDNEQFF
>NA|TRBJ2-1|TRBV7-5
CVRSRGSSYNEQFF
>NA|TRBJ2-7|TRBV2
CASSEIQGTYEQYF
>once|TRBJ2-5|TRBV28
CASREAGTSPQETQYF
>once|TRBJ2-7|TRBV7-2
CASSRDRVRNYEQYF
>NA|TRBJ2-2|TRBV11-2
CASSPLHGGASAGAGELFF
>NA|TRBJ2-7|TRBV6-4
CASKRGSGPYEQYF
>NA|TRBJ2-1|TRBV19
CASSTDRWGGRFF